The entry below gives a single TCR beta chain sequence along with its context. As yet, its antigen is unknown. This sample was included in a study of post-analysis software for immune sequencing data. For the study at large: Disease courses included relapsing-remitting, secondary progressive and progressive-relapsing multiple sclerosis.

Study-level findings and limits: Four or five TRBV segments occurring more often in patients than controls included TRBV5-6, TRBV5-1 and TRBV20-1. Normalized Chao1 diversity was significantly lower in multiple sclerosis patients than in controls. When the samples were clustered directly with F measure, those that had been prepared in the same batch showed strong co-clustering.

With 4 bases removed from V and 0 bases from J, the gap between germline ends came to 14 bases. The CDR3 contains 16 residues. Germline V gives CDR1 SGHDN, CDR2 FVKESK. Each TCR beta cDNA library carried unique molecular identifiers. A population of 1 to 10 million T cells gave rise to about half a million cDNA molecules. In TCRdb, the PCR reads were re-called with MiXCR into one record per CDR3 protein. The sample holds under 650,000 distinct CDR3 sequences; 44% are singletons and the top ten take around 1.7%. The clonotype originates from a girl between 5 and 17 years old with multiple sclerosis. The V and J genes are TRBV14 and TRBJ2-3; either TRBD1 or TRBD2 may supply D (7 bases each). The material sequenced was blood. CDR3 region: CASSPGGTASTDTQYF. The CDR3 DNA is TGTGCCAGCAGCCCCGGGGGGACAGCTAGCACAGATACGCAGTATTTT.